What follows are 10 T cell receptor beta chains derived from one specimen sequenced in a study of shared clonotypes between healthy human individuals. Produced via immunoSEQ multiplex PCR; TCRdb's table is partial and in-frame only. This sample has 2 million to 2.5 million clones; over 90% occur once, and the top ten carry around 0.4%. The specimen was naive CD4+ T cells from PBMCs. Subset specified: CD45RA+ positively selected. The receptors come from a man younger than 30 in good health. Some clones in this sample may be carry-over from other donors' samples.

A remark on this clone: Additional DNA sequences in this sample encode the identical CDR3. This chain uses TRBV5-1 with TRBJ2-7; no clear D. Trimming took 0 bases from V and 2 from J, leaving 9 bases between them. Germline V gives CDR1 SGHRS, CDR2 YFSETQ. The CDR3 totals 14 residues. The CDR3 DNA is TGCGCCAGCAGCTTGGAGGGCCTAACCTACGAGCAGTACTTC. It translates to CASSLEGLTYEQYF. The full variable domain, in which reference TRBV5-1 and TRBJ2-7 provide the parts outside the CDR3, is KAGVTQTPRYLIKTRGQQVTLSCSPISGHRSVSWYQQTPGQGLQFLFEYFSETQRNKGNFPGRFSGRQFSNSRSEMNVSTLELGDSALYLCASSLEGLTYEQYFGPGTRLTVT.

The chain employs TRBV27 and TRBJ2-7, with D possibly matching TRBD2 (5 bases). V was shortened by 1 base and J by 2 bases, with 9 bases between the two germline ends. CDR1 and CDR2 from the germline V gene are MNHEY and SMNVEV (reference sequence). The CDR3 spans 14 residues. In DNA form, the CDR3 reads TGTGCCAGCAGTTTATTGTCGACTACCTACGAGCAGTACTTC. This encodes CASSLLSTTYEQYF.

This clone was seen only once. The chain carries TRBV6-5 and TRBJ2-7, with D unresolved. Germline V gene data show CDR1 as MNHEY and CDR2 as SVGAGI. The ends were cut back, 6 bases at V and 3 bases at J, with 6 bases in the middle. The CDR3 covers 11 residues. The CDR3 coding sequence is TGTGCCAGCAGGGTGGGCTACGAGCAGTACTTC. This gives the protein CASRVGYEQYF.

The chain recombines TRBV28 with TRBJ2-7; TRBD2 agrees at 10 bases. J was trimmed by 4 bases and V by 6 bases; bases with no gene match: 15. Looked up from germline, CDR1 is MDHEN and CDR2 is SYDVKM. CDR3 size: 17 residues. The CDR3 spells CASSSPGGSGRAYEQYF. The CDR3, as DNA: TGTGCCAGCAGCTCCCCTGGGGGGAGCGGGAGGGCGTACGAGCAGTACTTC.

J is TRBJ2-7 and V is TRBV7-8; TRBD1 is a possible D gene (6 bases). The germline gives CDR1 SGHVS, CDR2 FQNEAQ. V was cut by 1 base and J by 2 bases, with 12 bases left in between. This CDR3 is 15 amino acids long. The CDR3 DNA sequence: TGTGCCAGCAGCTTAGGTCCAGGGGACGCCTACGAGCAGTACTTC. This translates into CASSLGPGDAYEQYF. The complete variable domain, with remaining parts taken from reference TRBV7-8 and TRBJ2-7, reads GAGVSQSPRYKVAKRGQDVALRCDPISGHVSLFWYQQALGQGPEFLTYFQNEAQLDKSGLPSDRFFAERPEGSVSTLKIQRTQQEDSAVYLCASSLGPGDAYEQYFGPGTRLTVT.

The chain joins TRBV7-2 to TRBJ2-1; D ambiguous. Trimming removed 1 base from V and 4 bases from J, with 11 bases in between. The CDR3 runs 15 residues. Germline loops: CDR1 SGHTA, CDR2 FQGNSA. The DNA for the CDR3 is TGTGCCAGCAGCTTAGTCTGGGCGGATTACAATGAGCAGTTCTTC. The encoded protein is CASSLVWADYNEQFF.

The J gene is TRBJ2-3, the V gene TRBV5-6; TRBD2 matches 14 bases. V lost 4 bases and J lost 6; bases outside the gene matches: 4. The CDR3 has 15 amino acids. Germline lookup yields CDR1 SGHDT and CDR2 YYEEEE. The CDR3 bases are TGTGCCAGCAGCCCGGGACTAGCGGGAGACGATACGCAGTATTTT. Its protein is CASSPGLAGDDTQYF.

The V call is TRBV5-1, the J call TRBJ1-4; TRBD1 agrees at 10 bases. Trimming cost V 3 bases and J 3 bases; bases outside gene matches: 5. Per the germline V gene, CDR1 is SGHRS and CDR2 is YFSETQ. The CDR3 totals 16 residues. CDR3 in amino acids: CASSSGQGGANEKLFF. CDR3 sequence (DNA): TGCGCCAGCAGCTCCGGACAGGGGGGAGCTAATGAAAAACTGTTTTTT.

V usage is TRBV6-6 and J usage is TRBJ2-5; the match to TRBD2 covers 10 bases. The J segment lost 2 bases and the V segment lost 7 bases, leaving 4 bases of the junction unmatched. The CDR3 has 14 residues. Germline V gives CDR1 MNHNY, CDR2 SVGAGI (reference sequence). CDR3 in DNA: TGTGCCAGCACCGGACTAGCGGTTCAAGAGACCCAGTACTTC. The encoded protein is CASTGLAVQETQYF.

The gene calls are TRBV11-1 and TRBJ1-1; D not resolved. The CDR3 runs 19 residues. With 1 base removed from V and 4 bases from J, the gap between germline ends came to 25 bases. Germline V gene data show CDR1 as SGHAT and CDR2 as FQDESV (reference sequence). The CDR3 DNA follows: TGTGCCAGCAGCTTAGGGCCCTATCGAAGTTGGGGAAAGGGCACTGAAGCTTTCTTT. Its protein is CASSLGPYRSWGKGTEAFF.